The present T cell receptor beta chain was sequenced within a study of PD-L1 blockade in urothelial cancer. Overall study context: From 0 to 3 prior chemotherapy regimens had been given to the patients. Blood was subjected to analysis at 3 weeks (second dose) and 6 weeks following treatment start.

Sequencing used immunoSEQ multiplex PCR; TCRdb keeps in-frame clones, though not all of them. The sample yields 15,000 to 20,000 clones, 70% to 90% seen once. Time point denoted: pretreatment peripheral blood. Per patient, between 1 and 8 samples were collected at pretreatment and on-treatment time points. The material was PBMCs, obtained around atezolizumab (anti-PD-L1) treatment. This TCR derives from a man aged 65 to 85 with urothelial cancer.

The CDR3 loop reads CASSQPGLAGANTGELFF. The DNA of the CDR3 is TGCGCCAGCAGCCAACCCGGACTAGCGGGGGCCAACACCGGGGAGCTGTTTTTT. The chain uses TRBV4-1 and TRBJ2-2; 13 positions match TRBD2. The CDR3 length is 18 residues. Trimming at V came to 2 bases and at J to 2 bases, leaving 5 bases not matched to a gene. Per the germline V gene, CDR1 is MGHRA and CDR2 is YSYEKL.